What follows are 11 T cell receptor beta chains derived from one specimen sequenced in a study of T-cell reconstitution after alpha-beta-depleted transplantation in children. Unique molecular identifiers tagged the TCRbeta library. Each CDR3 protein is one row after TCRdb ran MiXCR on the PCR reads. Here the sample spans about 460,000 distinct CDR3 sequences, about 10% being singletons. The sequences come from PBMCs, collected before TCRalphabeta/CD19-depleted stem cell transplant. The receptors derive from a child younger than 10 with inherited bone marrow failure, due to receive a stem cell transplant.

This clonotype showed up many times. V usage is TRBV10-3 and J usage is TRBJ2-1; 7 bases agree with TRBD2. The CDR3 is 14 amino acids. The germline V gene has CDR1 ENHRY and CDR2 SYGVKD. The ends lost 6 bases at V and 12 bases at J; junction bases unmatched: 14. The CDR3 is CAIRSGIDLLVQFF. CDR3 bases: TGTGCCATCAGGAGCGGGATCGATCTCTTAGTGCAGTTCTTC.

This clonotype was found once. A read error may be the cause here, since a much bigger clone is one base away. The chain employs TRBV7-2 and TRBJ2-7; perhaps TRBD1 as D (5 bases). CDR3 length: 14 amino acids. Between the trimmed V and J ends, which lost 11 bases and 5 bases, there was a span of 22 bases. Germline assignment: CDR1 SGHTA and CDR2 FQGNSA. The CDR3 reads CAGNPTVGLNEQYF. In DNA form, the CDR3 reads TGTGCCGGCAACCCGACAGTGGGGTTGAACGAGCAGTACTTC.

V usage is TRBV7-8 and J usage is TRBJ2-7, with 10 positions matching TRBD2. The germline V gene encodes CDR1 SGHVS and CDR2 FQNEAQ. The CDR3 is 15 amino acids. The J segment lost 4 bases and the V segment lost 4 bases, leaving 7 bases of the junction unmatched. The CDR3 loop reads CASSWSRLAGYEQYF. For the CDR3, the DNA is TGTGCCAGCAGCTGGAGTCGACTAGCGGGTTACGAGCAGTACTTC.

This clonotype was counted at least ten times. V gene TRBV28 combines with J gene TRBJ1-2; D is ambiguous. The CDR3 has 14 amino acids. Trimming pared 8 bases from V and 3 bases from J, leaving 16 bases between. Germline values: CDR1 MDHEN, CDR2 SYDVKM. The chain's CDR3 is CASRQAGIDYGYTF. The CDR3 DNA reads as TGTGCCAGCCGTCAGGCGGGAATTGACTATGGCTACACCTTC.

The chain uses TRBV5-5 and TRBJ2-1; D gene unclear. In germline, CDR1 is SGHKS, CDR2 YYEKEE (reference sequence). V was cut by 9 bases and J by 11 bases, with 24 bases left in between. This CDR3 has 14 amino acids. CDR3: CATEGDPLVNKQFF. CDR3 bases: TGTGCCACAGAAGGAGACCCCCTTGTGAATAAGCAGTTCTTC.

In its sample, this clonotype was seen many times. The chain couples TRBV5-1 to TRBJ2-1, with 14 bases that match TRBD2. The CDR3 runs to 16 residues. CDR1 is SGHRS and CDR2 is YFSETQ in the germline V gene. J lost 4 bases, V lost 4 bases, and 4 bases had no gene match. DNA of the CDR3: TGCGCCAGCAGCCCAGGACTAGCGGGGGGATACAATGAGCAGTTCTTC. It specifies CASSPGLAGGYNEQFF.

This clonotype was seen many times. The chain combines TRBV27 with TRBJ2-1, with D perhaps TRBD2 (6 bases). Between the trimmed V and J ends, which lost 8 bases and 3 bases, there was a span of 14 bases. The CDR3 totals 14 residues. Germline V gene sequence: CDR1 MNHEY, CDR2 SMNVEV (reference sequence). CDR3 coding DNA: TGTGCCAGCCGGGGCCTAGCGATCTACAATGAGCAGTTCTTC. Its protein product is CASRGLAIYNEQFF.

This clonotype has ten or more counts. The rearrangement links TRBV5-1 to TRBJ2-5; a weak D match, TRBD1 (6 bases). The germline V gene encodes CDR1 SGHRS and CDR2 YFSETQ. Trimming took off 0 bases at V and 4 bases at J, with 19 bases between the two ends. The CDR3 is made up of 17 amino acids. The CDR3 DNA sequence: TGCGCCAGCAGCTTGGAAAGGGACAACCTCGTAGGAGAGACCCAGTACTTC. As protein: CASSLERDNLVGETQYF.

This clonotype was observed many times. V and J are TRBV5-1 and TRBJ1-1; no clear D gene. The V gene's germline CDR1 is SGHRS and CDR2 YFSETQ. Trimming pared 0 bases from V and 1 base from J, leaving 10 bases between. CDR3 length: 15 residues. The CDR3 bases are TGCGCCAGCAGCTTGGATTTCGGCTGGAACACTGAAGCTTTCTTT. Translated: CASSLDFGWNTEAFF.

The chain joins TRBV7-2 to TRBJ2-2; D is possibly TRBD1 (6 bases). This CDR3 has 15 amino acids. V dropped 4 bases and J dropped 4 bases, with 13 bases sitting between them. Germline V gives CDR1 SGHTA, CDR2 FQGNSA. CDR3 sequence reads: CASSSRTAITGELFF. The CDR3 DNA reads TGTGCCAGCAGCTCGCGGACAGCCATCACCGGGGAGCTGTTTTTT.

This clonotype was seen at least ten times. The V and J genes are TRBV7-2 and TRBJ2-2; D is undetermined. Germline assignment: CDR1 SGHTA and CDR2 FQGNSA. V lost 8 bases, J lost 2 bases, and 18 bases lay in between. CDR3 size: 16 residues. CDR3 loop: CASAKWSALNTGELFF. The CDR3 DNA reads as TGTGCCAGCGCCAAATGGTCGGCACTCAACACCGGGGAGCTGTTTTTT.